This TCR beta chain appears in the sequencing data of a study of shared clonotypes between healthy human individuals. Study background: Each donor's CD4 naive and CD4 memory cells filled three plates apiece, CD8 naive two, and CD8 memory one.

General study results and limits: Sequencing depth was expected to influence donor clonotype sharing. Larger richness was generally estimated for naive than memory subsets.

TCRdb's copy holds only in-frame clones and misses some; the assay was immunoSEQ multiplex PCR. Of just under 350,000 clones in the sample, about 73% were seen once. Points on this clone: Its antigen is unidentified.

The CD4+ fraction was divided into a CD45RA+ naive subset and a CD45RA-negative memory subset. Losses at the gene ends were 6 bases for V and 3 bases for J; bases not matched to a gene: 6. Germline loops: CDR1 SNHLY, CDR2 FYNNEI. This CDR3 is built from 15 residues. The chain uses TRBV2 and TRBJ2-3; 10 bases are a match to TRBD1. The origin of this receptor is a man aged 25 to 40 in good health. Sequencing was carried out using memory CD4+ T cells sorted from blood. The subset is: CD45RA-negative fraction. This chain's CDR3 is CASRGQGMVTDTQYF. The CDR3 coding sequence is TGTGCCAGCAGGGGACAGGGGATGGTAACAGATACGCAGTATTTT.